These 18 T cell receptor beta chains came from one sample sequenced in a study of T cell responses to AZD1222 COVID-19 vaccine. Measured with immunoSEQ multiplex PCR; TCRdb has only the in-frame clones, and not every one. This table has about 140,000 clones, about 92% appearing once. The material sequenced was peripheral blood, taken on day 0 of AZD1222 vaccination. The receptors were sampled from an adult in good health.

Here the CDR3 reads CASSEGRGRGDSGNTIYF. CDR3 nucleotides: TGTGCCAGCAGTGAAGGGCGTGGCCGAGGGGACTCTGGAAACACCATATATTTT. V and J are TRBV2 and TRBJ1-3; D may be TRBD1 (5 bases). The CDR3 is 18 amino acids. Germline V CDR1 and CDR2: SNHLY, FYNNEI. V was cut by 1 base and J by 0 bases, with 16 bases left in between.

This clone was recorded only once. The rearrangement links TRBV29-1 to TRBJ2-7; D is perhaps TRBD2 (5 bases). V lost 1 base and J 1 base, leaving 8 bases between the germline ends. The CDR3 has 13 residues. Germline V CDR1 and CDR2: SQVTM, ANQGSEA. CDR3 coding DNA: TGCAGCGTTGAAGGGACTGCTTCCTACGAGCAGTACTTC. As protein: CSVEGTASYEQYF.

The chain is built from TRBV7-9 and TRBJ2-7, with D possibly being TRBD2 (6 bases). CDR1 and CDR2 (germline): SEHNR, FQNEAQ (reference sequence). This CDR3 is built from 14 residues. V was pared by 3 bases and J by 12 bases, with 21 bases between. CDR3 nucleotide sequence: TGTGCCAGCAGCTTTGGACCTAGCGAGCCTTTCCTGTACTTC. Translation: CASSFGPSEPFLYF.

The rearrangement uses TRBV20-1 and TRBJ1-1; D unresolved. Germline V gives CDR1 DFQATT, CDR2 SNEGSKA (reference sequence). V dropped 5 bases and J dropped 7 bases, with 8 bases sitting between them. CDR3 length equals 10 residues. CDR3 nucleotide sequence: TGCAGTGCTCGACACCTTGAAGCTTTCTTT. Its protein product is CSARHLEAFF.

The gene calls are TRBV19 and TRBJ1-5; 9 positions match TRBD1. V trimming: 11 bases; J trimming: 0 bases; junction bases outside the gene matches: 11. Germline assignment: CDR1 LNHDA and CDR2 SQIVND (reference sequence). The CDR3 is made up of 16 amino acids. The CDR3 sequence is CAANSDRGSSNQPQHF. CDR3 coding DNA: TGTGCCGCCAATTCGGACAGGGGATCTAGCAATCAGCCCCAGCATTTT.

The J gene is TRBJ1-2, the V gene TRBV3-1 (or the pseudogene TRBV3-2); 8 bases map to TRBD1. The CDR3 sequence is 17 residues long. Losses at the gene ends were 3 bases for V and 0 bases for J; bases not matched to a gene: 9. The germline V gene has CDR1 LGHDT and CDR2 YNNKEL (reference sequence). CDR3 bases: TGTGCCAGCAGCCAGAGGGACAGGTTGGAGGCTAACTATGGCTACACCTTC. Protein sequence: CASSQRDRLEANYGYTF.

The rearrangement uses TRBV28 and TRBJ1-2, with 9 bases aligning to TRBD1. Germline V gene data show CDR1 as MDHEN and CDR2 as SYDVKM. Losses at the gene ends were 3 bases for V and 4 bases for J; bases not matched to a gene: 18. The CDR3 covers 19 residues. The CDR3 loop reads CASSFPPTGTGPPLYGYTF. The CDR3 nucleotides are TGTGCCAGCAGTTTCCCACCCACCGGGACAGGGCCACCACTCTATGGCTACACCTTC.

The CDR3 DNA is TGTGCCAGCTCACCAAGCGAGGGGTCGGTAACTGAAGCTTTCTTT. It codes for CASSPSEGSVTEAFF. The chain links TRBV18 to TRBJ1-1, with D possibly being TRBD1 (5 bases). Trimming left V 2 bases short and J 5 bases short, with 15 bases between. Germline values: CDR1 KGHSH, CDR2 LQKENI. The CDR3 has 15 residues.

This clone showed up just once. In DNA form, the CDR3 reads TGTGCCAGCAGTGAGTTGGGACAGGGACAGAACACTGAAGCTTTCTTT. This sequence encodes CASSELGQGQNTEAFF. V gene TRBV6-2 or TRBV6-3 combines with J gene TRBJ1-1, with 9 bases fitting TRBD1. The CDR3 length is 16 residues. The trim removed 5 bases at V and 1 base at J, leaving 8 bases unmatched. The V gene's germline CDR1 is MNHEY and CDR2 SVGEGT.

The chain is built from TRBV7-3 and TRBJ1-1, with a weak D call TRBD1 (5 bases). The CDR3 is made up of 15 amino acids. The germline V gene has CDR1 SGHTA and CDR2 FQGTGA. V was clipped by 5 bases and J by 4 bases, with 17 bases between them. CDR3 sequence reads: CASSPSPGLTTEAFF. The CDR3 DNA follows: TGTGCCAGCAGCCCGTCACCGGGACTAACCACTGAAGCTTTCTTT. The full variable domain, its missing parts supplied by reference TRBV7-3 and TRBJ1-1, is GAGVSQTPSNKVTEKGKYVELRCDPISGHTALYWYRQSLGQGPEFLIYFQGTGAADDSGLPNDRFFAVRPEGSVSTLKIQRTERGDSAVYLCASSPSPGLTTEAFFGQGTRLTVV.

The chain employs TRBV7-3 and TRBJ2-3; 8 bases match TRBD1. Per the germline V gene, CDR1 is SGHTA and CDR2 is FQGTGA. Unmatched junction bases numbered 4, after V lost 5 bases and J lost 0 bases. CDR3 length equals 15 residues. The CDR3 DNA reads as TGTGCCAGCAGCCCCCAGGGGGCGAGCACAGATACGCAGTATTTT. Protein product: CASSPQGASTDTQYF.

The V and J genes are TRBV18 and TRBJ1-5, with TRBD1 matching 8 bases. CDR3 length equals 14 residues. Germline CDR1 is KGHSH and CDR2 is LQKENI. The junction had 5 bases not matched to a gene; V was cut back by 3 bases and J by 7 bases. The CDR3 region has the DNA TGTGCCAGCTCACCCGACAGGGGAGGCCAGCCCCAGCATTTT. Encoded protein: CASSPDRGGQPQHF. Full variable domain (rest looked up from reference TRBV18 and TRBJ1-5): NAGVMQNPRHLVRRRGQEARLRCSPMKGHSHVYWYRQLPEEGLKFMVYLQKENIIDESGMPKERFSAEFPKEGPSILRIQQVVRGDSAAYFCASSPDRGGQPQHFGDGTRLSIL.

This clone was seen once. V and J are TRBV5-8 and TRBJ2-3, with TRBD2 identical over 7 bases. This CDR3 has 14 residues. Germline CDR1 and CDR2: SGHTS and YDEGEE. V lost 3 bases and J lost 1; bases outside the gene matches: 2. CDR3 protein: CASSWGGGTDTQYF. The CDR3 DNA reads TGTGCCAGCAGCTGGGGGGGAGGCACAGATACGCAGTATTTT.

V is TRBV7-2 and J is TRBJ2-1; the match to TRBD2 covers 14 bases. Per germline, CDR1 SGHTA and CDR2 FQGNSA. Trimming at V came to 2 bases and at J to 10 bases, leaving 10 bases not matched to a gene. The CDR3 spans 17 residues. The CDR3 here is CASSLFAGTSGSREQFF. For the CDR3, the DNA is TGTGCCAGCAGCTTATTCGCCGGGACTAGCGGGAGTCGGGAGCAGTTCTTC.

The CDR3 loop reads CARSLKLCSNQPQHF. The CDR3 nucleotides read TGTGCCAGAAGCTTGAAGCTGTGTAGCAATCAGCCCCAGCATTTT. The chain links TRBV5-3 to TRBJ1-5; D gene uncertain. TRBV5-3 is placed among ORFs of uncertain function. V was shortened by 1 base and J by 0 bases, with 8 bases between the two germline ends. The CDR3 covers 15 residues.

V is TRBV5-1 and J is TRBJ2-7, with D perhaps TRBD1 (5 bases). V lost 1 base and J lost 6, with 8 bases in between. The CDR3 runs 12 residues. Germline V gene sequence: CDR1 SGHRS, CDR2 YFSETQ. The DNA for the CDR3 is TGCGCCAGCAGCTTGACAGGATCCGAGCAGTACTTC. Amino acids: CASSLTGSEQYF.

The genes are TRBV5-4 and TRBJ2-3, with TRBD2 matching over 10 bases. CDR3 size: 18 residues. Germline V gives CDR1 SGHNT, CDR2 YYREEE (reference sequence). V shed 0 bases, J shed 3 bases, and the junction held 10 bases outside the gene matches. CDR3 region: CASSLGGLAGVTTDTQYF. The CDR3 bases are TGTGCCAGCAGCTTGGGGGGGCTAGCGGGAGTAACTACAGATACGCAGTATTTT.

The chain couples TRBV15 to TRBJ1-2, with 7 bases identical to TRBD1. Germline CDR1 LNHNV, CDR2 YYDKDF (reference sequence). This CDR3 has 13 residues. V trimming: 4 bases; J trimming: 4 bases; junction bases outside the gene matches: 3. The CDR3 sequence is CATSNRGFYGYTF. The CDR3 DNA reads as TGTGCCACCAGCAACAGGGGTTTCTATGGCTACACCTTC.